This TCR beta chain originates from a study of blood T cell repertoires in COVID-19. Sequencing was performed with immunoSEQ multiplex PCR; in TCRdb, only in-frame clones are kept and a portion is missing. This table has approximately 180,000 clones, 89% appearing once. The CDR3 spans 18 residues. V gave up 2 bases and J gave up 4 bases; unmatched junction bases: 13. Germline CDR1 is MGHRA and CDR2 is YSYEKL. The chain employs TRBV4-1 and TRBJ2-3; 9 bases are shared with TRBD1. Material: PBMCs or T cells enriched from blood (not recorded which). The source is a woman aged 40-49 years with acute COVID-19. The CDR3 nucleotides read TGCGCCAGCAGCCAACGGGGGAGGGGGACAGGGAATCCAGATACGCAGTATTTT. It is translated as CASSQRGRGTGNPDTQYF.